This T cell receptor beta chain was captured by sequencing in a study of cytomegalovirus exposure and HLA in healthy donors. The PCR contained 60 Vbeta and 13 Jbeta primers. TCRdb's copy holds only in-frame clones and misses some; the assay was immunoSEQ multiplex PCR. The sample has about 160,000 clones, roughly 80% seen once. The germline V gene has CDR1 SGHVS and CDR2 FNYEAQ. This CDR3 comprises 16 residues. V was shortened by 0 bases and J by 8 bases, with 18 bases between the two germline ends. The study's findings and limits: In terms of immune exposure information, only CMV serostatus was available. TCR beta chains associated with HLA were, in a later analysis, more clonally expanded than equally common others.

Although they were nominally healthy when sampled, donors likely had unrecorded immune exposures. Only a few counts were recorded for this clone. Its cognate antigen is unknown. The rearrangement joins TRBV7-6 to TRBJ2-3, with a weak D call TRBD1 (7 bases). The clonotype comes from a human donor in good health. Input material: PBMCs. Here the CDR3 reads CASSLAVWPQGGTQYF. Here the CDR3 DNA reads TGTGCCAGCAGCTTAGCGGTCTGGCCTCAGGGGGGTACGCAGTATTTT.